This entry lists 5 T cell receptor beta chains sequenced from one sample in a study of vaccination and CD4 T cells after COVID-19. Their recognized antigens are unknown. The Oncomine TCR Beta short-read assay generated sequence data from the DNA of cultured CD4+ T cells. TCRdb passed the PCR reads through MiXCR, listing each CDR3 protein once. This sample yields under 20,000 distinct CDR3 sequences, of which 51% are seen a single time; over 20% belongs to the top ten. As to time point: late sampling 161 to 241 days after vaccination in a few convalescent patients. Described treatment: roughly 10-day PBMC culture with coronavirus spike peptide pools or control peptides (ViraFEST assay). The sequenced sample was CD4+ T cells from blood, cultured in vitro, obtained about 7 months after SARS-CoV-2 vaccination. The receptors originated from a human donor who had recovered from COVID-19.

The sample holds a few counts of this clonotype. The chain joins TRBV7-6 to TRBJ2-5, with D perhaps TRBD1 (5 bases). V lost 7 bases, J lost 5 bases, and 11 bases lay in between. Germline V lookup: CDR1 SGHVS, CDR2 FNYEAQ. CDR3 length: 12 residues. The CDR3 here is CASTGPRETQYF. The CDR3, as DNA: TGTGCCAGCACAGGGCCGCGCGAGACCCAGTACTTC. Full variable domain (missing parts from reference TRBV7-6 and TRBJ2-5): GAGVSQSPRYKVTKRGQDVALRCDPISGHVSLYWYRQALGQGPEFLTYFNYEAQQDKSGLPNDRFSAERPEGSISTLTIQRTEQRDSAMYRCASTGPRETQYFGPGTRLLVL.

The genes are TRBV5-1 and TRBJ2-2; D is perhaps TRBD2 (6 bases). The CDR3 runs 12 residues. Between the trimmed V and J ends, which lost 7 bases and 6 bases, there was a span of 10 bases. CDR1 and CDR2 (germline): SGHRS, YFSETQ. The CDR3: CASGPGAGELFF. In DNA form, the CDR3 reads TGCGCCAGCGGGCCGGGGGCCGGGGAGCTGTTTTTT.

The J gene is TRBJ2-7, the V gene TRBV4-1; D might be TRBD2 (7 bases). Trimming took 4 bases from V and 2 from J, leaving 15 bases between them. The CDR3 length is 15 residues. Germline CDR1 and CDR2: MGHRA and YSYEKL. The CDR3: CASSPGRGAAYEQYF. The CDR3 DNA is TGCGCCAGCAGCCCCGGCCGGGGGGCTGCCTACGAGCAGTACTTC.

This clonotype has a handful of counts. The V call is TRBV27, the J call TRBJ2-3, with 7 bases identical to TRBD1. V lost 2 bases and J lost 4; bases outside the gene matches: 12. The CDR3 length is 17 residues. Germline V gene data show CDR1 as MNHEY and CDR2 as SMNVEV (reference sequence). The CDR3 nucleotides are TGTGCCAGCAGTTTAAAGGCCCCACAGGGGTGGGCAGATACGCAGTATTTT. Protein: CASSLKAPQGWADTQYF.

As DNA, the CDR3 is TGTGCCAGCAGCTTAACTCGGCCGAATGAGCAGTTCTTC. This gives the protein CASSLTRPNEQFF. The chain carries TRBV7-3 and TRBJ2-1; D uncertain. Germline V gene sequence: CDR1 SGHTA, CDR2 FQGTGA. The germline V and J ends were trimmed by 0 bases and 7 bases, with 7 bases remaining between them. The CDR3 totals 13 residues. The full variable domain, completed using reference TRBV7-3 and TRBJ2-1, is GAGVSQTPSNKVTEKGKYVELRCDPISGHTALYWYRQSLGQGPEFLIYFQGTGAADDSGLPNDRFFAVRPEGSVSTLKIQRTERGDSAVYLCASSLTRPNEQFFGPGTRLTVL.